These 29 T cell receptor beta chains share one sample of origin, sequenced in a study of cytotoxic CD8 clonotypes in ibrutinib-treated CLL. Libraries were prepared by immunoSEQ multiplex PCR; TCRdb keeps only in-frame clonotypes and omits some of them. The sample has roughly 150,000 clones; about three quarters are singletons. The specimen comprised PBMCs, sampled after 24 months of ibrutinib treatment. The receptors originated from a human donor with chronic lymphocytic leukemia.

This sequence joins TRBV28 and TRBJ2-4; D gene unclear. The CDR3 has 16 amino acids. Germline V gene sequence: CDR1 MDHEN, CDR2 SYDVKM. Trimming took off 6 bases at V and 1 base at J, with 16 bases between the two ends. CDR3 nucleotides: TGTGCCAGCAGGGGTGGCGCGGCCGGGGCCAAAAACATTCAGTACTTC. Its protein product is CASRGGAAGAKNIQYF.

V and J are TRBV6-5 and TRBJ1-5, with D maybe TRBD1 (6 bases). CDR3 size: 12 residues. CDR1 and CDR2 (germline): MNHEY, SVGAGI. Trimming took 8 bases from V and 9 from J, leaving 14 bases between them. This CDR3 reads CASGGPGGPQHF. Written as DNA, the CDR3 is TGTGCCAGCGGGGGGCCCGGGGGGCCCCAGCATTTT.

This rearrangement joins TRBV7-2 to TRBJ2-2; D is uncertain. Trimming took off 7 bases at V and 5 bases at J, with 17 bases between the two ends. The CDR3 contains 15 residues. Germline CDR1 SGHTA, CDR2 FQGNSA. The CDR3 loop is CASTLMGGGTGELFF. CDR3 DNA: TGTGCCAGCACCTTGATGGGCGGTGGGACCGGGGAGCTGTTTTTT.

V usage is TRBV18 and J usage is TRBJ2-7; tentative D call: TRBD2 (6 bases). Germline values: CDR1 KGHSH, CDR2 LQKENI. This CDR3 spans 14 amino acids. Trimming removed 6 bases at V and 4 bases at J, with 16 bases between. Here the CDR3 reads CASSPGPGEYEQYF. As DNA, the CDR3 is TGTGCCAGCTCCCCGGGGCCGGGAGAGTACGAGCAGTACTTC.

The chain employs TRBV30 and TRBJ2-5; no clear D gene. The CDR3 runs to 13 residues. From germline, CDR1 is GTSNPN and CDR2 SVGIG (reference sequence). Between the trimmed V and J ends, which lost 3 bases and 4 bases, there was a span of 12 bases. CDR3 amino acids: CAWRSPQLETQYF. Written as DNA, the CDR3 is TGTGCCTGGAGATCCCCCCAACTAGAGACCCAGTACTTC. The variable domain in full, with the rest retrieved from reference TRBV30 and TRBJ2-5, is SQTIHQWPATLVQPVGSPLSLECTVEGTSNPNLYWYRQAAGRGLQLLFYSVGIGQISSEVPQNLSASRPQDRQFILSSKKLLLSDSGFYLCAWRSPQLETQYFGPGTRLLVL.

The V and J genes are TRBV5-4 and TRBJ1-4; D possibly corresponds to TRBD1 (6 bases). V lost 3 bases and J 7 bases, leaving 16 bases between the germline ends. Germline V gives CDR1 SGHNT, CDR2 YYREEE (reference sequence). The CDR3 has 15 residues. The CDR3 loop is CASSWSGGDTEKLFF. In DNA form, the CDR3 reads TGTGCCAGCAGCTGGTCCGGGGGGGACACTGAAAAACTGTTTTTT. The whole variable domain, filled in from reference TRBV5-4 and TRBJ1-4, reads ETGVTQSPTHLIKTRGQQVTLRCSSQSGHNTVSWYQQALGQGPQFIFQYYREEENGRGNFPPRFSGLQFPNYSSELNVNALELDDSALYLCASSWSGGDTEKLFFGSGTQLSVL.

The V gene is TRBV18, the J gene TRBJ1-1, with TRBD1 as a possible D gene (6 bases). V was clipped by 6 bases and J by 11 bases, with 16 bases between them. The germline gives CDR1 KGHSH, CDR2 LQKENI. This CDR3 comprises 12 residues. CDR3 loop: CASSLAGGMAFF. The DNA for the CDR3 is TGTGCCAGCTCGCTTGCGGGGGGCATGGCTTTCTTT.

In this sample, this clone turned up a few times. CDR3 region: CASTKTGELFF. CDR3 nucleotides: TGTGCCAGCACCAAGACCGGGGAGCTGTTTTTT. The V gene is TRBV9, the J gene TRBJ2-2; no firm D call. There are 11 residues in the CDR3. Germline V gives CDR1 SGDLS, CDR2 YYNGEE. Trimming stripped 6 bases from V and 5 bases from J, with 5 bases between.

The V call is TRBV7-2, the J call TRBJ2-1, with TRBD2 as a possible D gene (6 bases). Trimming removed 2 bases from V and 2 bases from J, with 10 bases in between. This CDR3 is built from 15 residues. The germline V gene has CDR1 SGHTA and CDR2 FQGNSA. CDR3 in DNA: TGTGCCAGCAGCTTACAGTGGGGGGCCTACAATGAGCAGTTCTTC. It translates to CASSLQWGAYNEQFF.

The V gene is TRBV19, the J gene TRBJ2-5, with TRBD2 identical over 12 bases. V gave up 0 bases and J gave up 5 bases; unmatched junction bases: 4. Germline CDR1 and CDR2: LNHDA and SQIVND (reference sequence). The CDR3 is 16 amino acids. CDR3 protein: CASSIESGLAGETQYF. CDR3 coding DNA: TGTGCCAGTAGTATAGAGTCGGGACTAGCGGGTGAGACCCAGTACTTC.

This clone came up once. The chain links TRBV7-3 to TRBJ1-2, with TRBD1 as a possible D gene (5 bases). V was pared by 5 bases and J by 8 bases, with 18 bases between. The CDR3 sequence is 14 residues long. The germline V gene encodes CDR1 SGHTA and CDR2 FQGTGA. The CDR3 sequence: CASSQVGGLGGYTF. The CDR3, as DNA: TGTGCCAGCAGCCAAGTCGGGGGTTTGGGCGGCTACACCTTC.

This chain links TRBV10-3 with TRBJ2-5, with a possible D match to TRBD2 (5 bases). Trimming took off 6 bases at V and 2 bases at J, with 10 bases between the two ends. This CDR3 comprises 13 residues. The germline CDR1 and CDR2 sequences are ENHRY and SYGVKD. CDR3 protein: CAIREGLQETQYF. The CDR3, as DNA: TGTGCCATCAGGGAAGGACTTCAAGAGACCCAGTACTTC.

The chain has TRBV29-1 and TRBJ1-1, with D perhaps TRBD1 (5 bases). This CDR3 spans 13 amino acids. CDR1 is SQVTM, CDR2 ANQGSEA, per germline. The CDR3 reads CTMSLGGNTEAFF. The CDR3 DNA sequence: TGCACCATGAGTTTGGGGGGGAACACTGAAGCTTTCTTT.

This chain connects TRBV30 to TRBJ2-3, with D maybe TRBD2 (6 bases). The CDR3 contains 15 residues. Germline lookup yields CDR1 GTSNPN and CDR2 SVGIG (reference sequence). V was pared by 1 base and J by 4 bases, with 15 bases between. CDR3: CAWSAAGGAADTQYF. CDR3 nucleotides: TGTGCCTGGAGTGCCGCCGGCGGGGCAGCAGATACGCAGTATTTT.

This clone was detected a few times. The chain joins TRBV30 to TRBJ1-4; perhaps TRBD1 as D (6 bases). Trimming removed 3 bases from V and 8 bases from J, with 19 bases in between. Germline assignment: CDR1 GTSNPN and CDR2 SVGIG (reference sequence). The CDR3 consists of 15 residues. The DNA for the CDR3 is TGTGCCTGGAGCACAAACAGGGTCGTGGGGGAAAAACTGTTTTTT. This encodes CAWSTNRVVGEKLFF.

The J gene is TRBJ2-1, the V gene TRBV10-3; TRBD2 aligns across 16 bases. Germline CDR1 and CDR2: ENHRY and SYGVKD. The V gene end was trimmed by 4 bases and the J gene end by 9 bases; junction bases not matched to a gene: 6. CDR3 length: 16 amino acids. CDR3 amino acids: CAISGGLAGGFGEQFF. Here the CDR3 DNA reads TGTGCCATCAGTGGGGGACTAGCGGGAGGGTTCGGTGAGCAGTTCTTC.

V usage is TRBV15 and J usage is TRBJ2-2; D remains unclear. Germline loops: CDR1 LNHNV, CDR2 YYDKDF (reference sequence). CDR3 length: 14 amino acids. Trimming cost V 6 bases and J 2 bases, with 10 bases left between them. The CDR3 DNA reads as TGTGCCACCAGGGGGTGGGTAAACACCGGGGAGCTGTTTTTT. Translation gives CATRGWVNTGELFF.

The V and J genes are TRBV28 and TRBJ1-5, with D possibly matching TRBD1 (6 bases). V lost 6 bases, J lost 0 bases, and 21 bases lay in between. Germline CDR1 reads MDHEN; CDR2 reads SYDVKM. This CDR3 comprises 18 residues. Here the CDR3 DNA reads TGTGCCAGCAGGTCACACAGGGAAGGGGGGTATAGCAATCAGCCCCAGCATTTT. This sequence encodes CASRSHREGGYSNQPQHF. The full variable domain, in which reference TRBV28 and TRBJ1-5 provide the parts outside the CDR3, is DVKVTQSSRYLVKRTGEKVFLECVQDMDHENMFWYRQDPGLGLRLIYFSYDVKMKEKGDIPEGYSVSREKKERFSLILESASTNQTSMYLCASRSHREGGYSNQPQHFGDGTRLSIL.

A few counts support this clone. The chain employs TRBV19 and TRBJ2-3, with a weak D call TRBD1 (5 bases). The germline CDR1 and CDR2 sequences are LNHDA and SQIVND (reference sequence). This CDR3 has 16 residues. V lost 4 bases, J lost 6 bases, and 20 bases lay in between. CDR3 nucleotide sequence: TGTGCCAGTAGTAGCCCCCCAGGGTTCCCGGCCGATACGCAGTATTTT. This translates into CASSSPPGFPADTQYF. Variable domain in full (rest from reference TRBV19 and TRBJ2-3): DGGITQSPKYLFRKEGQNVTLSCEQNLNHDAMYWYRQDPGQGLRLIYYSQIVNDFQKGDIAEGYSVSREKKESFPLTVTSAQKNPTAFYLCASSSPPGFPADTQYFGPGTRLTVL.

The chain carries TRBV4-3 and TRBJ2-1; no clear D gene. The CDR3 extends over 13 amino acids. Germline loops: CDR1 LGHNA, CDR2 YSLEER. V gave up 0 bases and J gave up 8 bases, with 8 bases separating them. The DNA of the CDR3 is TGCGCCAGCAGCCAAGATCTTCTCGATGAGCAGTTCTTC. Its translation: CASSQDLLDEQFF.

The J gene is TRBJ1-1, the V gene TRBV7-2; D gene unclear. CDR1 is SGHTA, CDR2 FQGNSA, per germline. The germline V and J ends were trimmed by 5 bases and 0 bases, with 7 bases remaining between them. This CDR3 is built from 13 residues. CDR3 coding DNA: TGTGCCAGCAGCACCTATCTGAACACTGAAGCTTTCTTT. The encoded protein is CASSTYLNTEAFF.

The chain uses TRBV5-4 and TRBJ2-2, with a tentative D call TRBD2 (5 bases). The CDR3 extends over 17 amino acids. Germline V gene lookup returns CDR1 SGHNT and CDR2 YYREEE (reference sequence). Deletions cut 1 base from V and 5 bases from J, with 18 bases between. The CDR3 DNA follows: TGTGCCAGCAGCTTGCCCCTCGGGGTTTCGGGTACCGGGGAGCTGTTTTTT. Translated, it gives CASSLPLGVSGTGELFF.

The chain combines TRBV28 with TRBJ2-3; D possibly uses TRBD1 or TRBD2 (6 bases each). Germline V gene sequence: CDR1 MDHEN, CDR2 SYDVKM. The V and J ends lost 6 bases and 2 bases respectively, with 15 bases between them. The CDR3 extends over 15 amino acids. CDR3 in amino acids: CASRYPGGHTDTQYF. In DNA form, the CDR3 reads TGTGCCAGCAGATACCCCGGGGGCCACACAGATACGCAGTATTTT.

The chain recombines TRBV27 with TRBJ2-1; D unresolved. Trimming removed 7 bases at V and 2 bases at J, with 6 bases between. Germline values: CDR1 MNHEY, CDR2 SMNVEV (reference sequence). CDR3 length: 12 residues. The CDR3 is CASTIAYNEQFF. The CDR3 nucleotides read TGTGCCAGCACCATTGCCTACAATGAGCAGTTCTTC.

This clone showed up just a few times. The J gene is TRBJ1-2, the V gene TRBV6-5; D may be TRBD1 (6 bases). The CDR3 runs to 13 residues. Germline CDR1 reads MNHEY; CDR2 reads SVGAGI. V gave up 5 bases and J gave up 4 bases, with 11 bases separating them. CDR3 sequence reads: CASSPRTAYGYTF. In DNA form, the CDR3 reads TGTGCCAGCAGTCCCCGGACAGCCTATGGCTACACCTTC.

This chain connects TRBV7-9 to TRBJ2-7, with D perhaps matching TRBD1 (6 bases). Germline V gene data show CDR1 as SEHNR and CDR2 as FQNEAQ (reference sequence). This CDR3 comprises 17 residues. V was trimmed by 5 bases and J by 0 bases, leaving 20 bases between them. CDR3 DNA sequence: TGTGCCAGCAGCGCATACCGGGCCCAGGGGACCTCCTACGAGCAGTACTTC. Protein: CASSAYRAQGTSYEQYF.

V usage is TRBV7-2 and J usage is TRBJ2-1, with D perhaps being TRBD1 or TRBD2 (5 bases each). There are 16 residues in the CDR3. Deletions cut 6 bases from V and 2 bases from J, with 17 bases between. Germline-derived CDR1 and CDR2 are SGHTA and FQGNSA. CDR3 region: CASRLTVGTPYNEQFF. CDR3 coding DNA: TGTGCCAGCAGGCTCACGGTGGGGACCCCCTACAATGAGCAGTTCTTC.

V is TRBV27 and J is TRBJ1-4, with 8 bases aligning to TRBD1. Germline CDR1 MNHEY, CDR2 SMNVEV (reference sequence). With 6 bases clipped from V and 15 bases from J, the junction kept 12 bases outside the gene matches. The CDR3 has 13 residues. The chain's CDR3 is CASSGQGGGRVFF. CDR3 coding DNA: TGTGCCAGCAGCGGACAGGGAGGGGGAAGGGTGTTTTTT.

This clone was seen once. The gene calls are TRBV7-8 and TRBJ2-3; D is possibly TRBD1 (6 bases). Germline assignment: CDR1 SGHVS and CDR2 FQNEAQ. The CDR3 is 15 residues long. V lost 5 bases to trimming and J lost 4 bases, with 16 bases between them. CDR3 residues: CASSPETGPADTQYF. The CDR3 DNA sequence: TGTGCCAGCAGCCCAGAGACAGGCCCAGCAGATACGCAGTATTTT.